This TCR beta chain originates from a study of post-analysis software for immune sequencing data. Researchers reported that TCR beta cDNA libraries carried unique molecular identifiers. MiXCR was run by TCRdb on the PCR reads, yielding one entry per CDR3 protein. Among more than 500,000 distinct CDR3 sequences listed, around 31% were seen once. Study conclusions and caveats: Comparison of patients with controls showed about 5 TRBV segments more frequent in patients, TRBV5-6, TRBV5-1 and TRBV20-1 among them. The F measure placed samples prepared in the same batch into strongly shared clusters.

Trimming shortened V by 3 bases and J by 4 bases, and 10 bases separated the two germline ends. Germline CDR1 reads MRHNA; CDR2 reads SNTAGT. CDR3 length: 14 amino acids. This clonotype appeared many times. Its antigen is currently unknown. The sequence derives from a girl aged 2-17 years with multiple sclerosis. The chain employs TRBV6-4 and TRBJ2-1; D uncertain. The sequencing input was blood. This chain's CDR3 is CASSEDGVYNEQFF. The DNA for the CDR3 is TGTGCCAGCAGTGAGGACGGCGTGTACAATGAGCAGTTCTTC.